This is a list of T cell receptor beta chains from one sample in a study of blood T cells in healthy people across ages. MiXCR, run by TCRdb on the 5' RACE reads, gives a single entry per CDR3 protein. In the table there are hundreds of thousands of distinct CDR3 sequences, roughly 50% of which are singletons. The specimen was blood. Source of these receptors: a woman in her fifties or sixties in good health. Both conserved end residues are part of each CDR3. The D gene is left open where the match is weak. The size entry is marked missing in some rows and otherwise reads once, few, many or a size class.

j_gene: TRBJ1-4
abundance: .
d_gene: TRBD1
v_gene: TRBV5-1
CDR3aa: CASSLTGDSEKLFF
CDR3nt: TGCGCCAGCAGCTTGACAGGGGATTCAGAAAAACTGTTTTTT

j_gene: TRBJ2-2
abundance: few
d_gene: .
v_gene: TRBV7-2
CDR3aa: CASSLARRRDTGELFF
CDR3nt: TGTGCCAGCAGCTTAGCTAGGCGTCGGGACACCGGGGAGCTGTTTTTT

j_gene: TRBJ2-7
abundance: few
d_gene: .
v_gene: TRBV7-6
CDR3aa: CASSLEPAASSYEQYF
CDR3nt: TGTGCCAGCAGCTTAGAACCCGCAGCCAGCTCCTACGAGCAGTACTTC

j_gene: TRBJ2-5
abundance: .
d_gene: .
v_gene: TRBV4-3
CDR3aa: CASSQDRAVYSWDEQYF
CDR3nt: TGCGCCAGCAGCCAAGATAGAGCAGTGTACTCTTGGGATGAGCAGTACTTC

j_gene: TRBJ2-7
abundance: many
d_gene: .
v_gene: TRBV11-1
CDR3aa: CASSYYGASYEQYF
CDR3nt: TGTGCCAGCAGTTATTATGGGGCCTCCTACGAGCAGTACTTC

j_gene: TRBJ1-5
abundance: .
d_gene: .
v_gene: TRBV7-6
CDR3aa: CASSLSQGNQPQHF
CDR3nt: TGTGCCAGCAGCTTGAGCCAGGGGAATCAGCCCCAGCATTTT

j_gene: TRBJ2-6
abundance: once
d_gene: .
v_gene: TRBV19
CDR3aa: CASSIGAGANVLTF
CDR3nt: TGTGCCAGTAGTATCGGGGCCGGGGCCAACGTCCTGACTTTC

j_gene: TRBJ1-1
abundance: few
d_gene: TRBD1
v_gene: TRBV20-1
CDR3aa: CSATSQGASTEAFF
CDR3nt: TGCAGTGCGACCTCCCAGGGGGCATCCACTGAAGCTTTCTTT

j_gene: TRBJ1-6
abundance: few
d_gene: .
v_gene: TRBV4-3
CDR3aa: CASSQDWQSRSPLHF
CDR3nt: TGCGCCAGCAGCCAAGATTGGCAAAGCCGGTCACCCCTCCACTTT

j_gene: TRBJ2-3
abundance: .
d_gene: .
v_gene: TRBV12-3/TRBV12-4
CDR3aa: CASSLPVMSPDTQYF
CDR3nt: TGTGCCAGCAGTTTACCAGTCATGTCCCCAGATACGCAGTATTTT

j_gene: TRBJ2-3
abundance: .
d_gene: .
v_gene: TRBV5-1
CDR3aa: CASSTGRGTTIDTQYF
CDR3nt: TGCGCCAGCAGCACCGGACGGGGGACGACGATCGATACGCAGTATTTT

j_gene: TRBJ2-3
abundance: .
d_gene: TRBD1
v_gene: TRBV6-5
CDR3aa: CASSTGTDTDTQYF
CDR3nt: TGTGCCAGCAGTACCGGGACAGACACAGATACGCAGTATTTT

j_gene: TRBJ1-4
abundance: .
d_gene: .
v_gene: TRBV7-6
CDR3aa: CASSPNPRNEDEKLFF
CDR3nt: TGTGCCAGCAGCCCCAACCCTAGAAATGAGGATGAAAAACTGTTTTTT

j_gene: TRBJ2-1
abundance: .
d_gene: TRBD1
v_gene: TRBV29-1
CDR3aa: CSVYGTGQNEQFF
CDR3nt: TGCAGCGTTTATGGGACAGGGCAAAATGAGCAGTTCTTC

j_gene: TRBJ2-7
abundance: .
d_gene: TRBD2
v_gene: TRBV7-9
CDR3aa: CASSKRVAGKAYEQYF
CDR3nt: TGTGCCAGCAGCAAGAGAGTAGCGGGAAAGGCCTACGAGCAGTACTTC

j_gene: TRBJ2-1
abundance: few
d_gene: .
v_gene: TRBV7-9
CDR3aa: CASSLVGGRDEQFF
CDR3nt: TGTGCCAGCAGCTTAGTCGGGGGGCGCGATGAGCAGTTCTTC

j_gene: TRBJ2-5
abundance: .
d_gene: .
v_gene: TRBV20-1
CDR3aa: CSASLETQYF
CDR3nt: TGCAGTGCTAGTTTGGAGACCCAGTACTTC

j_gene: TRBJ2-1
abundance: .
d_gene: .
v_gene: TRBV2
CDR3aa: CASSPSFGEQFF
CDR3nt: TGTGCCAGCAGTCCTAGTTTTGGTGAGCAGTTCTTC

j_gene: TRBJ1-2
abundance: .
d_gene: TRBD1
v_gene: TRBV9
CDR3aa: CASSKGQNYDYTF
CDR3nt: TGTGCCAGCAGCAAGGGACAGAACTATGACTACACCTTC

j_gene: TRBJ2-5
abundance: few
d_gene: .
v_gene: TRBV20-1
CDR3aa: CSATPVAIDQETQYF
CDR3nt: TGCAGTGCTACGCCCGTAGCGATCGACCAAGAGACCCAGTACTTC

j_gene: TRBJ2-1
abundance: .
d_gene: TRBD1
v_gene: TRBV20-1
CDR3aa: CSAGVVDRGYNEQFF
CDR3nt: TGCAGTGCTGGGGTCGTAGACAGGGGGTACAATGAGCAGTTCTTC

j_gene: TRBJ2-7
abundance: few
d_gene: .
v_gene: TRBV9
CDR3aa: CASSVATGGRADEQYF
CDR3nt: TGTGCCAGCAGCGTAGCTACGGGGGGCAGGGCCGACGAGCAGTACTTC

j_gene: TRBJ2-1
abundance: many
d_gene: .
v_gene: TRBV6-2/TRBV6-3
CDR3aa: CASSTNNEQFF
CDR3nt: TGTGCCAGCAGCACGAACAATGAGCAGTTCTTC

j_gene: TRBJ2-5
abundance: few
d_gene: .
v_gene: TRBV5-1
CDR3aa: CASSSQGGDAEQYF
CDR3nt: TGCGCCAGCAGCTCCCAGGGGGGAGACGCTGAGCAGTACTTC

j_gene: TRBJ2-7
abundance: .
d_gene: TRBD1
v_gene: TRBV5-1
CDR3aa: CASSVGTGEHNEQYF
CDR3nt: TGCGCCAGCAGCGTCGGGACAGGGGAGCACAATGAGCAGTACTTC

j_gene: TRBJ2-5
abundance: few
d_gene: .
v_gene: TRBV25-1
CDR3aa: CASSEGGRAETQYF
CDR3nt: TGTGCCAGCAGTGAGGGGGGCAGGGCGGAGACCCAGTACTTC

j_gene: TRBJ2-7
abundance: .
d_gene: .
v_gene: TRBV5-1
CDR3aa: CASSPDQELAYEQYF
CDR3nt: TGCGCCAGCAGTCCGGACCAGGAGCTGGCCTACGAGCAGTACTTC

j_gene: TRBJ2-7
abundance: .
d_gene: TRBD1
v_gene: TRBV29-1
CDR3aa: CSVQRDRNYNEQYF
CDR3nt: TGCAGCGTCCAACGGGACAGGAATTACAATGAGCAGTACTTC

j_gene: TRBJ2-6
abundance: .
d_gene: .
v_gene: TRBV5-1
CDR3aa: CASRVDTGANVLTF
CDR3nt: TGCGCCAGCAGGGTGGACACTGGGGCCAACGTCCTGACTTTC

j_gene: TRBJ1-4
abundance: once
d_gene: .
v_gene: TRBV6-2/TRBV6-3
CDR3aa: CASSYESRSNEKLFF
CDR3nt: TGTGCCAGCAGTTACGAGAGCAGGTCAAATGAAAAACTGTTTTTT

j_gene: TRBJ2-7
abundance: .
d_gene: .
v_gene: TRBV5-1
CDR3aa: CASSVTSGTEQYF
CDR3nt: TGCGCCAGCAGCGTGACGTCCGGGACCGAGCAGTACTTC

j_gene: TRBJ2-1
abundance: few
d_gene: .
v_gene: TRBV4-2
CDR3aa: CASSPAVQGPYNEQFF
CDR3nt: TGTGCCAGCAGCCCCGCCGTCCAGGGCCCCTACAATGAGCAGTTCTTC

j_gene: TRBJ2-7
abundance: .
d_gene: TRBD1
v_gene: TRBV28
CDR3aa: CASSLRDRDYEQYF
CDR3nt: TGTGCCAGCAGTTTGCGGGACAGGGACTACGAGCAGTACTTC

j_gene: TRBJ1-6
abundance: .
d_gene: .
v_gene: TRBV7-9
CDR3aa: CASSSGALNSPLHF
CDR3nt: TGTGCCAGCAGCTCAGGGGCCCTTAATTCACCCCTCCACTTT

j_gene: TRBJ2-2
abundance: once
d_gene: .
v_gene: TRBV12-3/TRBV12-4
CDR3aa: CASSSQGPPNTGELFF
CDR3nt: TGTGCCAGCAGTTCCCAGGGGCCCCCGAACACCGGGGAGCTGTTTTTT

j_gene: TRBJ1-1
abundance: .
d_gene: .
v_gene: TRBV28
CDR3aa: CASTPGGWTEAFF
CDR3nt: TGTGCCAGCACCCCTGGGGGGTGGACTGAAGCTTTCTTT

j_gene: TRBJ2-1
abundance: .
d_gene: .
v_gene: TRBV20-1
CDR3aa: CSAGTSYNEQFF
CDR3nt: TGCAGTGCGGGAACCTCCTACAATGAGCAGTTCTTC

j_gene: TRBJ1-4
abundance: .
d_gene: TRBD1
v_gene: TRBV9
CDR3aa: CASNRTGLSEKLFF
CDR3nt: TGTGCCAGCAACCGGACAGGCTTAAGTGAAAAACTGTTTTTT

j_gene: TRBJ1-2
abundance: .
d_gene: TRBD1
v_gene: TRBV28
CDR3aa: CASSLVDRSSLFYGYTF
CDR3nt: TGTGCCAGCAGTTTAGTGGACAGGAGTTCTCTCTTCTATGGCTACACCTTC

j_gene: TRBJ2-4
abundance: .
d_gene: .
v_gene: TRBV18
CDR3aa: CASSPPRTLVKNIQYF
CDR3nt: TGTGCCAGCTCACCACCCCGAACACTCGTCAAAAACATTCAGTACTTC

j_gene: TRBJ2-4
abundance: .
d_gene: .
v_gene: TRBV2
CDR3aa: CASSGSGRIQYF
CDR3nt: TGTGCCAGCAGTGGATCGGGGAGAATTCAGTACTTC

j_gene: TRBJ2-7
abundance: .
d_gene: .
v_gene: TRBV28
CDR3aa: CASSLGSELSYEQYF
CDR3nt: TGTGCCAGCAGTCTGGGGTCAGAGCTCTCCTACGAGCAGTACTTC

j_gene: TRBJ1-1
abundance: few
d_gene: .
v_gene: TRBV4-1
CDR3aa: CASSQAPEEGYTEAFF
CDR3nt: TGCGCCAGCAGCCAAGCGCCAGAGGAGGGGTACACTGAAGCTTTCTTT

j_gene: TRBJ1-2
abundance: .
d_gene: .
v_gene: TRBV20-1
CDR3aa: CSAQDSTNYGYTF
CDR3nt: TGCAGTGCTCAGGACAGCACTAACTATGGCTACACCTTC

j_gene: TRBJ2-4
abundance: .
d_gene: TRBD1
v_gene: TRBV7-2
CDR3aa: CASSSPGQGVQYF
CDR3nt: TGTGCCAGCAGCTCGCCGGGACAGGGGGTGCAGTACTTC

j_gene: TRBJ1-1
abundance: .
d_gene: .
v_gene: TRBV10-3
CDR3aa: CAISESFENTEAFF
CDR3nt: TGTGCCATCAGTGAGTCTTTCGAGAACACTGAAGCTTTCTTT

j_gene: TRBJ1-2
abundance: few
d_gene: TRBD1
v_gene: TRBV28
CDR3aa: CASGGGQGNGYTF
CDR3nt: TGTGCCAGCGGCGGAGGACAGGGAAATGGCTACACCTTC

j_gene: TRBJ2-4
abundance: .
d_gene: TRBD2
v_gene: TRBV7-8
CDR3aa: CASSPKALAARDIQYF
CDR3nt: TGTGCCAGCAGCCCCAAGGCACTAGCGGCACGTGACATTCAGTACTTC

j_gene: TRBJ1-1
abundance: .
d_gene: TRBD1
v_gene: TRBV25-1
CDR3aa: CASRQQGANTEAFF
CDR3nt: TGTGCCAGCAGGCAACAGGGGGCGAACACTGAAGCTTTCTTT

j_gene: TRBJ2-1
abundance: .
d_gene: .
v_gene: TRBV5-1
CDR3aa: CASSIAELLSYNEQFF
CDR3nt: TGCGCCAGCAGCATAGCGGAGCTCCTCTCCTACAATGAGCAGTTCTTC